A single sample gave rise to the 19 T cell receptor beta chains below, sequenced in a study of CD8+CD57+ T cells in acquired aplastic anemia. Patients included in sequencing had previously demonstrated CD8+CD57+ cell expansion by flow cytometry. Profiling of TCR beta VDJ combinations and CDR3 sequences used genomic DNA as template. TCRdb recomputed calls from the reads with MiXCR, one row per CDR3 protein. The sample records about 200,000 distinct CDR3 sequences, roughly 53% being singletons. What was sequenced was sorted CD4+, CD8+, or CD8+CD57+ T cells (not recorded which) from PBMCs. Receptors were obtained from a human donor with aplastic anemia.

The chain uses TRBV4-2 and TRBJ2-7; TRBD2 aligns across 12 bases. The CDR3 totals 16 residues. CDR1 LGHNA and CDR2 YNFKEQ come from the germline V gene. V lost 1 base and J lost 4; bases outside the gene matches: 5. The CDR3 DNA is TGTGCCAGCAGCCAAGGACTAGCGGGAGAGGCGTACGAGCAGTACTTC. This codes for CASSQGLAGEAYEQYF.

This clonotype was detected many times. The chain uses TRBV6-5 and TRBJ2-3, with TRBD2 identical over 10 bases. The J segment lost 3 bases and the V segment lost 6 bases, leaving 3 bases of the junction unmatched. Germline CDR1 is MNHEY and CDR2 is SVGAGI. The CDR3 sequence is 14 residues long. CDR3 DNA sequence: TGTGCCAGCAGACAAGCGGGGGGGACAGATACGCAGTATTTT. This codes for CASRQAGGTDTQYF.

J is TRBJ2-2 and V is TRBV7-9, with 12 bases identical to TRBD1. The CDR3 contains 17 residues. With 7 bases clipped from V and 5 bases from J, the junction kept 11 bases outside the gene matches. CDR1 is SEHNR and CDR2 is FQNEAQ in the germline V gene (reference sequence). In DNA form, the CDR3 reads TGTGCCAGCACCCCCTACGGGACAGGGGGCCGAACCGGGGAGCTGTTTTTT. Protein product: CASTPYGTGGRTGELFF.

This clonotype was counted ten times or more. The V call is TRBV10-1, the J call TRBJ2-7; TRBD2 agrees at 16 bases. This CDR3 is 15 amino acids long. CDR1 and CDR2 from the germline V gene are WNHNN and SYGVQD (reference sequence). Trimming cost V 5 bases and J 5 bases; bases outside gene matches: 3. As DNA, the CDR3 is TGCGCCAGCAGTAAGGGACTAGCGGGGGGGAACGAGCAGTACTTC. Translation: CASSKGLAGGNEQYF.

The chain uses TRBV19 and TRBJ1-4; D call uncertain. Germline V gives CDR1 LNHDA, CDR2 SQIVND (reference sequence). Trimming left V 7 bases short and J 10 bases short, with 16 bases between. CDR3 length: 13 amino acids. The CDR3 loop reads CASIRRYSGKLFF. Here the CDR3 DNA reads TGTGCCAGTATCCGTCGGTACTCTGGAAAACTGTTTTTT.

The chain recombines TRBV2 with TRBJ2-2, with D perhaps matching TRBD2 (5 bases). Trimming cost V 4 bases and J 4 bases, with 16 bases left between them. Per the germline V gene, CDR1 is SNHLY and CDR2 is FYNNEI. The CDR3 has 16 amino acids. CDR3 nucleotides: TGTGCCAGCAGTGGCGGAGTAGCGTGGAGCACCGGGGAGCTGTTTTTT. Protein sequence: CASSGGVAWSTGELFF. Looking up the rest from reference TRBV2 and TRBJ2-2 gives the full variable domain: EPEVTQTPSHQVTQMGQEVILRCVPISNHLYFYWYRQILGQKVEFLVSFYNNEISEKSEIFDDQFSVERPDGSNFTLKIRSTKLEDSAMYFCASSGGVAWSTGELFFGEGSRLTVL.

Comments on this clonotype: The junction and the germline gene differ at one end; a read error may be behind it. The chain couples TRBV10-1 to TRBJ2-2, with D perhaps matching TRBD1 or TRBD2 (5 bases each). Germline loops: CDR1 WNHNN, CDR2 SYGVQD (reference sequence). CDR3 size: 18 residues. The CDR3 region has the DNA TGTGCCATCAGGGCAACCAGTGAGGGGTTAGCCAACACCGGGGAGCTGTTTTTT. Its translation is CAIRATSEGLANTGELFF.

There are many counts of this clonotype. This sequence joins TRBV20-1 and TRBJ2-7; 9 bases match TRBD1. The CDR3 spans 12 residues. Germline loops: CDR1 DFQATT, CDR2 SNEGSKA (reference sequence). V shed 4 bases, J shed 5 bases, and the junction held 3 bases outside the gene matches. The CDR3 nucleotides read TGCAGTGCTACGCGGACAGGGGACGAGCAGTACTTC. Translation: CSATRTGDEQYF.

This clonotype was detected ten times or more. J is TRBJ2-1 and V is TRBV11-3, with 9 bases identical to TRBD1. The V segment lost 5 bases and the J segment 6 bases; nucleotides outside the gene matches: 8. The CDR3 is made up of 15 amino acids. Germline lookup yields CDR1 SGHNT and CDR2 YENEEA. The CDR3 spells CASSPPGQGINEQFF. CDR3 bases: TGTGCCAGCAGCCCCCCGGGACAGGGAATCAATGAGCAGTTCTTC.

This clonotype has more than one count but fewer than ten. The gene calls are TRBV20-1 and TRBJ2-7, with 7 nucleotides matching TRBD2. Germline loops: CDR1 DFQATT, CDR2 SNEGSKA (reference sequence). This CDR3 has 13 amino acids. Germline trimming cut 4 bases from V and 4 bases from J; bases unmatched to any gene: 7. The CDR3 bases are TGCAGTGCTATCGCGGGGGTGGGTTACGAGCAGTACTTC. Its translation: CSAIAGVGYEQYF.

The V call is TRBV9, the J call TRBJ1-2; D ambiguous. Germline V gene data show CDR1 as SGDLS and CDR2 as YYNGEE. Deletions cut 0 bases from V and 12 bases from J, with 21 bases between. There are 15 residues in the CDR3. The CDR3 is CASSVEGGAISGNTF. The CDR3 region has the DNA TGTGCCAGCAGCGTAGAAGGTGGCGCAATCTCTGGAAACACCTTC.

The V call is TRBV12-3 or TRBV12-4, the J call TRBJ1-2; possibly TRBD1 for D (5 bases). CDR3 length: 13 residues. The chain's CDR3 is CGGSTDRSYGYTF. CDR3 bases: TGTGGCGGCAGTACTGACAGAAGCTATGGCTACACCTTC.

A few counts support this clonotype. A read error may produce the germline difference seen at one junction end. The rearrangement uses TRBV13 and TRBJ2-7; possible D gene TRBD2, 6 bases. The germline gives CDR1 PRHDT, CDR2 FYEKMQ (reference sequence). The CDR3 length is 17 residues. CDR3 protein: CASSSGGWEKGTYEQHF. The CDR3 DNA is TGTGCCAGCAGCTCCGGGGGATGGGAAAAGGGGACCTACGAGCAGCACTTC. Supplemented by reference TRBV13 and TRBJ2-7, the full variable domain reads AAGVIQSPRHLIKEKRETATLKCYPIPRHDTVYWYQQGPGQDPQFLISFYEKMQSDKGSIPDRFSAQQFSDYHSELNMSSLELGDSALYFCASSSGGWEKGTYEQHFGPGTRLTVT.

A remark on this clonotype: The CDR3 end shows no conserved phenylalanine or tryptophan, and so a read error is likely. This rearrangement joins TRBV15 to TRBJ2-7, with D possibly being TRBD1 (5 bases). The CDR3 has 14 amino acids. Trimming shortened V by 0 bases and J by 7 bases, and 13 bases separated the two germline ends. Germline V gene sequence: CDR1 LNHNV, CDR2 YYDKDF (reference sequence). This CDR3 reads CATSRERGNFEQYL. DNA of the CDR3: TGTGCCACCAGCAGAGAAAGGGGCAACTTTGAGCAGTACCTC.

The J gene is TRBJ2-7, the V gene TRBV7-6; D is possibly TRBD1 or TRBD2 (7 bases each). Germline values: CDR1 SGHVS, CDR2 FNYEAQ. The CDR3 loop spans 18 amino acids. The V end lost 1 base, the J end lost 4 bases, and 23 bases lay between the germline ends. CDR3 protein: CASSLEVSGTALGYEQYF. The DNA for the CDR3 is TGTGCCAGCAGCTTAGAAGTCAGCGGGACAGCCCTCGGTTACGAGCAGTACTTC.

As for this clonotype: A read error may account for a junction end that differs from germline. The chain employs TRBV11-1 and TRBJ1-6; no reliable D call. The CDR3 runs to 13 residues. Germline V gives CDR1 SGHAT, CDR2 FQDESV (reference sequence). CDR3 loop: CANSLDANSPLHF. CDR3 DNA: TGTGCCAACAGCTTGGACGCTAATTCACCCCTCCACTTT.

This clonotype was observed a handful of times. The chain recombines TRBV6-1 with TRBJ2-6, with D possibly called TRBD1 or TRBD2 (6 bases each). Trimming removed 2 bases from V and 3 bases from J, with 11 bases in between. Germline V gene sequence: CDR1 MNHNS, CDR2 SASEGT. The CDR3 loop spans 16 amino acids. In DNA form, the CDR3 reads TGTGCCAGCAGTGAATTAGGGGGAGGTGGGGCCAACGTCCTGACTTTC. Encoded protein: CASSELGGGGANVLTF.

On this clonotype itself: A junction boundary mismatches the germline segment, possibly from a read error. This chain connects TRBV20-1 to TRBJ2-3, with 10 positions matching TRBD2. The CDR3 covers 16 residues. Germline values: CDR1 DFQATT, CDR2 SNEGSKA (reference sequence). The CDR3 reads CSVLGLAVTSTDTQCF. In nucleotides, the CDR3 is TGCAGTGTTTTAGGACTAGCGGTAACTAGCACAGATACGCAGTGTTTT.

In its sample, this clonotype was seen many times. The CDR3 reads CASSPPRGRGSPLHF. DNA of the CDR3: TGTGCCAGCAGCCCACCCAGGGGGCGCGGTTCACCCCTCCACTTT. The rearrangement links TRBV13 to TRBJ1-6, with 8 nucleotides matching TRBD1. V lost 5 bases and J lost 9; bases outside the gene matches: 9. The CDR3 spans 15 residues. Germline CDR1 PRHDT, CDR2 FYEKMQ (reference sequence).